This T cell receptor (beta chain) appears in the sequencing data of a study of blood T cell repertoires in COVID-19. At the level of the study: The study drew acute and convalescent COVID-19 samples from the United States, Italy and Spain. The cDNA or gDNA used as material had been derived from T cells, B-cell-depleted T cells, or PBMCs.

The protocol was immunoSEQ multiplex PCR, while the TCRdb copy is restricted to in-frame clones and leaves out a portion. The sample records 160,000 or so clones, about 85% being singletons. The specimen sequenced was peripheral blood. The receptor comes from a man in his forties with acute or convalescent COVID-19.

For the CDR3, the DNA is TGTGCCAGCCCCCCAGGGGGACAGGGGCCCACCGGGGAGCTGTTTTTT. It is translated as CASPPGGQGPTGELFF. This chain connects TRBV3-1 (or the pseudogene TRBV3-2) to TRBJ2-2; 10 bases map to TRBD1. The CDR3 has 16 residues. Trimming at V came to 8 bases and at J to 4 bases, leaving 10 bases not matched to a gene. Germline V lookup: CDR1 LGHDT, CDR2 YNNKEL (reference sequence).